These 8 T cell receptor beta chains were all obtained from the same sample, sequenced in a study of breast tumors, draining lymph nodes, adjacent tissues. Breast cancer patients provided tissue from their axillary draining lymph nodes. TCRdb itself ran the multiplex PCR reads through MiXCR, one entry per CDR3 protein. The table has nearly 200,000 distinct CDR3 sequences, around 29% seen once. The specimen sequenced was axillary lymph node tissue. These receptors originate from a female donor with breast cancer. Some clones in this sample may be carry-over from other donors' samples.

This clonotype was recorded many times. The gene calls are TRBV10-3 and TRBJ1-1; tentatively, D is TRBD1 (6 bases). Deletions cut 0 bases from V and 4 bases from J, with 6 bases between. Germline V CDR1 and CDR2: ENHRY, SYGVKD. This CDR3 contains 13 residues. The CDR3 loop reads CAISESRGTEAFF. CDR3 nucleotide sequence: TGTGCCATCAGTGAGTCCAGGGGCACTGAAGCTTTCTTT.

J is TRBJ2-3 and V is TRBV7-3; a possible D gene is TRBD2 (5 bases). This CDR3 has 14 amino acids. V gave up 5 bases and J gave up 1 base, with 10 bases separating them. Germline V gene sequence: CDR1 SGHTA, CDR2 FQGTGA. In DNA form, the CDR3 reads TGTGCCAGCAGCCGAGGGAAAGGCACAGATACGCAGTATTTT. It codes for CASSRGKGTDTQYF.

This clonotype has a count of ten or more. The chain joins TRBV20-1 to TRBJ1-6, with D unclear. Germline V CDR1 and CDR2: DFQATT, SNEGSKA (reference sequence). The V end was cut by 6 bases, the J end by 5 bases, with 11 bases between. The CDR3 extends over 13 amino acids. CDR3 region: CSAMGGHNSPLHF. The CDR3 DNA reads as TGCAGTGCCATGGGTGGGCATAATTCACCCCTCCACTTT.

This chain joins TRBV28 and TRBJ1-2; no definite D call. Germline V gives CDR1 MDHEN, CDR2 SYDVKM. This CDR3 spans 14 amino acids. With 2 bases removed from V and 9 bases from J, the gap between germline ends came to 16 bases. The CDR3 is CASSLEGVTWSYTF. As DNA, the CDR3 is TGTGCCAGCAGTTTAGAGGGAGTCACTTGGAGCTACACCTTC.

This chain uses TRBV2 with TRBJ2-1, with a weak D call TRBD1 (5 bases). The length of the CDR3 is 14 residues. V was shortened by 6 bases and J by 8 bases, with 17 bases between the two germline ends. Per the germline V gene, CDR1 is SNHLY and CDR2 is FYNNEI. CDR3: CASSSRGQFHEQFF. CDR3 DNA sequence: TGTGCCAGCAGCAGTAGGGGTCAGTTCCATGAGCAGTTCTTC.

Many counts were recorded for this clonotype. The chain uses TRBV18 and TRBJ2-3; no clear D gene. The germline CDR1 and CDR2 sequences are KGHSH and LQKENI. This CDR3 has 13 residues. The germline V and J ends were trimmed by 7 bases and 3 bases, with 11 bases remaining between them. DNA of the CDR3: TGTGCCAGCTGCCCATCAATGACAGATACGCAGTATTTT. Protein: CASCPSMTDTQYF.

The chain has TRBV28 and TRBJ1-1; 8 bases map to TRBD1. CDR3 length equals 15 residues. Germline trimming cut 6 bases from V and 4 bases from J; bases unmatched to any gene: 10. Germline V gene data show CDR1 as MDHEN and CDR2 as SYDVKM. Here the CDR3 DNA reads TGTGCCAGCAGGGCACAGGGGGAGTGGGGCACTGAAGCTTTCTTT. It yields the protein CASRAQGEWGTEAFF.

This clonotype has ten or more counts. V is TRBV5-1 and J is TRBJ2-1; tentative D call: TRBD1 (6 bases). This CDR3 spans 14 amino acids. Germline CDR1 SGHRS, CDR2 YFSETQ. Trimming removed 0 bases from V and 7 bases from J, with 11 bases in between. The CDR3, as DNA: TGCGCCAGCAGCTTGGCTTTACAGGGAAATGAGCAGTTCTTC. This gives the protein CASSLALQGNEQFF.